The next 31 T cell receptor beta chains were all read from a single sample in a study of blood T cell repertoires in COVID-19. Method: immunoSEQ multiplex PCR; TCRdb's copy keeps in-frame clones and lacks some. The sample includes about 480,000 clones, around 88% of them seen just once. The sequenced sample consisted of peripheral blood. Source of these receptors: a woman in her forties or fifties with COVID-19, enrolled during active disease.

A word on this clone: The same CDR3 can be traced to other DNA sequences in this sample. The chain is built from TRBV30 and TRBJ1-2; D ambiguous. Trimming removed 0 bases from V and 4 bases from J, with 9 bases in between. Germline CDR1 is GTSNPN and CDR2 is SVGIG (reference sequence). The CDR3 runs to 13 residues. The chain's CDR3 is CAWSVGRGYGYTF. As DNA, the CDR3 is TGTGCCTGGAGTGTTGGCCGGGGCTATGGCTACACCTTC.

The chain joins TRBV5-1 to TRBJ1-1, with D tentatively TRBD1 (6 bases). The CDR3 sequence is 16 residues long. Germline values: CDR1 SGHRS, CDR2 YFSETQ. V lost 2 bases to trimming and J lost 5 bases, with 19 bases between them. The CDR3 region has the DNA TGCGCCAGCAGCTTTTTCTTAGGGGGAGTGGGGACTGAAGCTTTCTTT. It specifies CASSFFLGGVGTEAFF.

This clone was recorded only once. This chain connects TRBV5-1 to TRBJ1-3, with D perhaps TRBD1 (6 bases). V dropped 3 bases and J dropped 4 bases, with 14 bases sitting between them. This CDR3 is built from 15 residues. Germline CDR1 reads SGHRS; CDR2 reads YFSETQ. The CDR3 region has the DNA TGCGCCAGCAGCTCAGGAAGGACAGAAGGAAACACCATATATTTT. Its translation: CASSSGRTEGNTIYF.

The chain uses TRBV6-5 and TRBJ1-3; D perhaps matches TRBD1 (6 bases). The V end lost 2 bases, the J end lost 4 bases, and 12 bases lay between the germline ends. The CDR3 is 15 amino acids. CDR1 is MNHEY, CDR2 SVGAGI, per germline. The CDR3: CASSYGQPRGNTIYF. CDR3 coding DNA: TGTGCCAGCAGTTACGGACAGCCAAGGGGAAACACCATATATTTT.

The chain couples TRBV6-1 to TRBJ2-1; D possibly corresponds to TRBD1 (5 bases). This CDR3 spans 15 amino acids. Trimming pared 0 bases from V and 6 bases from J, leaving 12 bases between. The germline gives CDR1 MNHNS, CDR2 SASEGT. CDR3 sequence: CASSEARGSGNEQFF. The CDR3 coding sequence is TGTGCCAGCAGTGAAGCTAGGGGTTCCGGCAATGAGCAGTTCTTC.

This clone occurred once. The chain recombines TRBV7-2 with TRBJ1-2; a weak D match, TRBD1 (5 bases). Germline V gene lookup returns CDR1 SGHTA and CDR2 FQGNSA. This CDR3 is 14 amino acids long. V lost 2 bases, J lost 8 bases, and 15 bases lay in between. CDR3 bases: TGTGCCAGCAGCTTACTAGGAAGGGGTGAAGGCTACACCTTC. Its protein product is CASSLLGRGEGYTF.

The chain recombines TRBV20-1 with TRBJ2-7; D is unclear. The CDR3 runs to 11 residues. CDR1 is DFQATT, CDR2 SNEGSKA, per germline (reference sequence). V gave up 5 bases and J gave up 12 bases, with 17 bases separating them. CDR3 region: CSAAHEVVRYF. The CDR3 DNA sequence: TGCAGTGCTGCTCACGAGGTTGTTCGGTACTTC.

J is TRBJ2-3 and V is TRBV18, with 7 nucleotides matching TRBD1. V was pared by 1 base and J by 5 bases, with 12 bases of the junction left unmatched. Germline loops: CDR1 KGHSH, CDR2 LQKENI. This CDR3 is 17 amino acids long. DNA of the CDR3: TGTGCCAGCTCACCACTAACCCCCCGACAGGGAGTAGATACGCAGTATTTT. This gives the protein CASSPLTPRQGVDTQYF.

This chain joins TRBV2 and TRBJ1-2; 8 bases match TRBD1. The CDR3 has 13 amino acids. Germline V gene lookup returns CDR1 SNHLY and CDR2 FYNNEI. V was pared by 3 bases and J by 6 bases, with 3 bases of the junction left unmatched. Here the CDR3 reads CASSDDRGDGYTF. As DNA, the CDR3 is TGTGCCAGCAGTGATGACAGGGGAGATGGCTACACCTTC. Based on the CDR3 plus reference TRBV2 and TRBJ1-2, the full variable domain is EPEVTQTPSHQVTQMGQEVILRCVPISNHLYFYWYRQILGQKVEFLVSFYNNEISEKSEIFDDQFSVERPDGSNFTLKIRSTKLEDSAMYFCASSDDRGDGYTFGSGTRLTVV.

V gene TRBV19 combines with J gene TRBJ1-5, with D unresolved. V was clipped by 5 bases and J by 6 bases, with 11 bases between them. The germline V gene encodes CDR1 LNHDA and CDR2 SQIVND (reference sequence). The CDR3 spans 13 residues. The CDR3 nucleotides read TGTGCCAGTAGTTTAAACCGAGGTCAGCCCCAGCATTTT. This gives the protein CASSLNRGQPQHF.

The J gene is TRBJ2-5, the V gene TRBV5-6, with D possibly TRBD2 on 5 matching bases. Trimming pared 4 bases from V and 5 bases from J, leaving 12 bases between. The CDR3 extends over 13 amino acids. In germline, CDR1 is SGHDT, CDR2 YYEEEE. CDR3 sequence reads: CASSPIWEETQYF. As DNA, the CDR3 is TGTGCCAGCAGCCCGATATGGGAGGAGACCCAGTACTTC.

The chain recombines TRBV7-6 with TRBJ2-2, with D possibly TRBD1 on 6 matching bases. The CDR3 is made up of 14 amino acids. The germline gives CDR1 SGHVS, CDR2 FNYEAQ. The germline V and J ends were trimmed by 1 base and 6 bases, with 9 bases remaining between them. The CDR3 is CASSLGQDPGELFF. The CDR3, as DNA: TGTGCCAGCAGCTTAGGACAGGACCCCGGGGAGCTGTTTTTT.

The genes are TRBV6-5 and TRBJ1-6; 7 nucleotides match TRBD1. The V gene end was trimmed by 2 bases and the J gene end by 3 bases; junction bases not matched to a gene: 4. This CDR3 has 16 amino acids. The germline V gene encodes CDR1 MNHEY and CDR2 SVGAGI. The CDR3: CASSYGGGLYNSPLHF. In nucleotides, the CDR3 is TGTGCCAGCAGTTACGGAGGGGGCCTCTATAATTCACCCCTCCACTTT.

The CDR3 sequence: CASSLNSLEQYF. In DNA form, the CDR3 reads TGCGCCAGCAGCTTGAACAGCCTCGAGCAGTACTTC. The chain recombines TRBV5-1 with TRBJ2-7, with D unresolved. Trimming left V 1 base short and J 6 bases short, with 8 bases between. Germline lookup yields CDR1 SGHRS and CDR2 YFSETQ. The CDR3 contains 12 residues.

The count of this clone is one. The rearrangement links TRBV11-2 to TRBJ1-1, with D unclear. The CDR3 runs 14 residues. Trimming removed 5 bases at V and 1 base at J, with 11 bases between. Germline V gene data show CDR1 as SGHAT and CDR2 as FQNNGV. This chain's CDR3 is CASSPGRGNTEAFF. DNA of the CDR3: TGTGCCAGCAGCCCCGGTCGCGGGAACACTGAAGCTTTCTTT.

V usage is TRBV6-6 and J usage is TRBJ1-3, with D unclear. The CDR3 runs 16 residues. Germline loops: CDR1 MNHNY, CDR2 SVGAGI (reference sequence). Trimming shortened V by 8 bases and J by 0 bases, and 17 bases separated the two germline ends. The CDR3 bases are TGTGCCAGCTTCCAAGACCAGGCTACCTCTGGAAACACCATATATTTT. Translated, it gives CASFQDQATSGNTIYF.

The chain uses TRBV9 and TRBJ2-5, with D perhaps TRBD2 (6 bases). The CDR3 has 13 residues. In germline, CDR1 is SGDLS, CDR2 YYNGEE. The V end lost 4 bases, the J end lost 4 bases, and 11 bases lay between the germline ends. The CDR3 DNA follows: TGTGCCAGCAGCCTGGGACTTTCAGAGACCCAGTACTTC. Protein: CASSLGLSETQYF. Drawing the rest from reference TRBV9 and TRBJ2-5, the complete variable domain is DSGVTQTPKHLITATGQRVTLRCSPRSGDLSVYWYQQSLDQGLQFLIQYYNGEERAKGNILERFSAQQFPDLHSELNLSSLELGDSALYFCASSLGLSETQYFGPGTRLLVL.

CDR3 residues: CASSTPQRGTEAFF. The CDR3, as DNA: TGTGCCAGCAGTACCCCACAAAGGGGCACTGAAGCTTTCTTT. The chain carries TRBV6-5 and TRBJ1-1; possibly TRBD1 for D (5 bases). V lost 5 bases to trimming and J lost 4 bases, with 14 bases between them. Germline V gives CDR1 MNHEY, CDR2 SVGAGI. The CDR3 runs 14 residues.

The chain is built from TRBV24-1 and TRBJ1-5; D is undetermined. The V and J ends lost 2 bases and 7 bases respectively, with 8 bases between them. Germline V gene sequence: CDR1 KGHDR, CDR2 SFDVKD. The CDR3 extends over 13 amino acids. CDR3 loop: CATSDSWEQPQHF. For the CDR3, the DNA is TGTGCCACCAGTGATTCCTGGGAGCAGCCCCAGCATTTT.

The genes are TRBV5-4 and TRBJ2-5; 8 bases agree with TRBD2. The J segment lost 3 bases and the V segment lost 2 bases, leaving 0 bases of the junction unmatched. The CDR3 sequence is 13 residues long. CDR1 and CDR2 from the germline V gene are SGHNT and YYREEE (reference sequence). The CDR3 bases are TGTGCCAGCAGCTTACTAGCGGAAGAGACCCAGTACTTC. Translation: CASSLLAEETQYF.

Here the CDR3 reads CASSLDWGPGNTIYF. The CDR3 DNA follows: TGTGCCAGCAGCTTGGATTGGGGGCCTGGAAACACCATATATTTT. The chain is built from TRBV5-6 and TRBJ1-3; D perhaps matches TRBD1 (6 bases). The V and J ends lost 0 bases and 2 bases respectively, with 9 bases between them. Germline CDR1 SGHDT, CDR2 YYEEEE. The CDR3 runs 15 residues.

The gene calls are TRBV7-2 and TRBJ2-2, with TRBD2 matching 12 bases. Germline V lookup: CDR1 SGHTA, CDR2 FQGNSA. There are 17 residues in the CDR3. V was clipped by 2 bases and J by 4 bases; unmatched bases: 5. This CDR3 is CASSLLAGGPGTGELFF. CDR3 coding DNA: TGTGCCAGCAGCTTACTAGCGGGGGGGCCTGGCACCGGGGAGCTGTTTTTT.

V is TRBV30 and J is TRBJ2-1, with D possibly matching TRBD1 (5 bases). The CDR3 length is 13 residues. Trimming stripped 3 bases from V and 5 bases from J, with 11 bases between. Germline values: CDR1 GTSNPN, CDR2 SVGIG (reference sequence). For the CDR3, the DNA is TGTGCCTGGAGCGCTGGGGCCCACAATGAGCAGTTCTTC. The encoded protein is CAWSAGAHNEQFF.

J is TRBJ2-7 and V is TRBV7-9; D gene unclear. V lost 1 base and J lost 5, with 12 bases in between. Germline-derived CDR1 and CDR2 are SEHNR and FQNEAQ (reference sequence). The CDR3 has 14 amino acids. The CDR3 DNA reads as TGTGCCAGCAGCTTAGGTCTCCCAGGCGACGAGCAGTACTTC. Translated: CASSLGLPGDEQYF.

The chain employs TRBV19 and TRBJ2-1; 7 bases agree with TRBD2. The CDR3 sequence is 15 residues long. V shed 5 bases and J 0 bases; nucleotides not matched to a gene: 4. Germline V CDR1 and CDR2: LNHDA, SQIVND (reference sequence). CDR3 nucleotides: TGTGCCAGTAGTTCGGAGCGGGGCTCCTACAATGAGCAGTTCTTC. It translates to CASSSERGSYNEQFF.

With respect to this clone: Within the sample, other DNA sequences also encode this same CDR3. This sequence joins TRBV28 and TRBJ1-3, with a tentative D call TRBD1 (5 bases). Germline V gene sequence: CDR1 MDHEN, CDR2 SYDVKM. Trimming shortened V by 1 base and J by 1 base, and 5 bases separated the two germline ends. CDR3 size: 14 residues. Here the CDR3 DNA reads TGTGCCAGCAGTTTATCAGGGTCTGGAAACACCATATATTTT. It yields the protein CASSLSGSGNTIYF.

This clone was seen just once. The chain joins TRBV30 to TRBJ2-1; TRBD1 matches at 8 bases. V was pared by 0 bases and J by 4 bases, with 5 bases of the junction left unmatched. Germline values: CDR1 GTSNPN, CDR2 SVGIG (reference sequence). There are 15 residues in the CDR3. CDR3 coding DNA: TGTGCCTGGAGTGTCGGCGACAGGGGTTACAATGAGCAGTTCTTC. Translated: CAWSVGDRGYNEQFF.

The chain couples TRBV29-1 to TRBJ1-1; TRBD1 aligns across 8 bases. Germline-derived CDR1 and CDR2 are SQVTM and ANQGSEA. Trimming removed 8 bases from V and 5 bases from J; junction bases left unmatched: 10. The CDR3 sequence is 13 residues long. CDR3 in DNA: TGCAGCCTGGAGAGGACAGGGAATACTGAAGCTTTCTTT. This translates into CSLERTGNTEAFF.

CDR3 nucleotide sequence: TGTGCCAGTAGTATGGGGGGACAGGTTCTGTTCGACTACACCTTC. Translated: CASSMGGQVLFDYTF. The V call is TRBV19, the J call TRBJ1-2, with 8 bases matching TRBD1. Germline lookup yields CDR1 LNHDA and CDR2 SQIVND (reference sequence). This CDR3 spans 15 amino acids. Losses at the gene ends were 3 bases for V and 10 bases for J; bases not matched to a gene: 13.

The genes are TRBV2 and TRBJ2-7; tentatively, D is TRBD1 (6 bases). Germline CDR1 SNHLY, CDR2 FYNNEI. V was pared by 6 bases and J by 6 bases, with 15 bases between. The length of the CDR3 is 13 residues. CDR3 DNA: TGTGCCAGCAGAAGGACAGAGATAAGCGAGCAGTACTTC. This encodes CASRRTEISEQYF. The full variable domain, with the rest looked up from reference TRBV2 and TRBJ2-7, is EPEVTQTPSHQVTQMGQEVILRCVPISNHLYFYWYRQILGQKVEFLVSFYNNEISEKSEIFDDQFSVERPDGSNFTLKIRSTKLEDSAMYFCASRRTEISEQYFGPGTRLTVT.

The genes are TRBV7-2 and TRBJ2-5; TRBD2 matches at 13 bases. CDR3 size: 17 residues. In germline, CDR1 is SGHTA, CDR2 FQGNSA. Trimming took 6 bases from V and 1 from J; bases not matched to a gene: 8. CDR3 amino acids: CASSRLAGGLPQETQYF. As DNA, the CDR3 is TGTGCCAGCAGTCGACTAGCGGGGGGCCTACCCCAAGAGACCCAGTACTTC.